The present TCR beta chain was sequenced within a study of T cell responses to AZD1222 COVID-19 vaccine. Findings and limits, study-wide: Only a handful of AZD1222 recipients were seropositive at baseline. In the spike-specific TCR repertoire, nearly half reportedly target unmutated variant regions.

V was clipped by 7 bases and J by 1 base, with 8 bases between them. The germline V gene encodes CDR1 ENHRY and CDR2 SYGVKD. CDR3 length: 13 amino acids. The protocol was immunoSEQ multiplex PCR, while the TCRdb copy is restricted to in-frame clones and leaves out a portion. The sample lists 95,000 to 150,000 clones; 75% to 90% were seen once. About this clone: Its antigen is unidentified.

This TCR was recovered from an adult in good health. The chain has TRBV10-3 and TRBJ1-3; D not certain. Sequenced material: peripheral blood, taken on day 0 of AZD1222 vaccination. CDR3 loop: CAITEPSGNTIYF. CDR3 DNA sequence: TGTGCCATCACGGAACCTTCTGGAAACACCATATATTTT.